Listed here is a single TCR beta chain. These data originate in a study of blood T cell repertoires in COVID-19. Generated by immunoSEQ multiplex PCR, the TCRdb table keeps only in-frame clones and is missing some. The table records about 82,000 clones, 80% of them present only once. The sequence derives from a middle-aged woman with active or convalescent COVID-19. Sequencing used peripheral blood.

CDR3 nucleotides: TGTGCCAGCAGTTACCGTCATGGCTACACCTTC. Translated: CASSYRHGYTF. The chain couples TRBV6-2 or TRBV6-3 to TRBJ1-2, with unresolved D. This CDR3 contains 11 residues. CDR1 and CDR2 (germline): MNHEY, SVGEGT. The V end was cut by 2 bases, the J end by 6 bases, with 4 bases between.